This T cell receptor (beta chain) originates from a study of tumor-infiltrating lymphocytes in primary liver carcinoma. Blood RNA came from unsorted whole blood; germline DNA was also extracted. A remark on this clonotype: One base away lies a much larger clone, so this may be a sequencing read error.

The CDR3 runs 15 residues. From roughly 470 ng total RNA, TCR beta cDNA was generated with a primer in the constant region. Slightly modified ARM-PCR served as the procedure for the TCR beta libraries. These libraries came from three rounds of nested multiplex PCR. TRBV1-TRBV30 forward primers paired with a C-beta reverse primer drove the first two PCR rounds, approximately 11 cycles each. A single record per CDR3 protein comes from TCRdb applying MiXCR to the multiplex PCR reads. Among about 210,000 distinct CDR3 sequences listed, roughly two thirds were seen once. Sequencing was performed on peripheral blood. This TCR was sampled from a woman aged 55-69 years with primary liver carcinoma and hepatitis B virus infection. The rearrangement links TRBV12-3 or TRBV12-4 to TRBJ2-7; 7 bases match TRBD2. The CDR3: CASSFPASGSYGQYF. Written as DNA, the CDR3 is TGTGCCAGCAGTTTCCCAGCTAGCGGATCCTACGGGCAGTACTTC.